The next 15 T cell receptor beta chains were all read from a single sample in a study of T cell responses to AZD1222 COVID-19 vaccine. Using immunoSEQ multiplex PCR, the repertoire was profiled, and TCRdb retains in-frame clones only, with some absent. The sample includes roughly 58,000 clones, more than 80% of them seen just once. Source: peripheral blood, taken on day 0 of MenACWY control vaccination. All receptors come from an adult in good health.

The genes are TRBV5-6 and TRBJ2-3, with 11 bases fitting TRBD2. CDR1 SGHDT and CDR2 YYEEEE come from the germline V gene. The CDR3 has 18 amino acids. J gave up 2 bases and V 4 bases, and 12 bases lay outside the gene matches. CDR3 sequence reads: CASSPEGGLAAITDTQYF. CDR3 nucleotides: TGTGCCAGCAGCCCCGAGGGGGGACTAGCGGCAATCACAGATACGCAGTATTTT.

The J gene is TRBJ1-5, the V gene TRBV3-1 (or the pseudogene TRBV3-2), with D unresolved. The CDR3 runs to 14 residues. Germline loops: CDR1 LGHDT, CDR2 YNNKEL (reference sequence). The ends were cut back, 0 bases at V and 4 bases at J, with 7 bases in the middle. This CDR3 is CASSQELINQPQHF. The CDR3 region has the DNA TGTGCCAGCAGCCAAGAACTGATTAATCAGCCCCAGCATTTT.

The chain recombines TRBV2 with TRBJ2-2; D is uncertain. Germline CDR1 is SNHLY and CDR2 is FYNNEI. Trimming left V 6 bases short and J 1 base short, with 3 bases between. The CDR3 consists of 12 residues. CDR3 protein: CASRENTGELFF. The CDR3, as DNA: TGTGCCAGCAGAGAGAACACCGGGGAGCTGTTTTTT.

This clone was found once. The chain is built from TRBV5-1 and TRBJ2-5, with unresolved D. CDR1 is SGHRS and CDR2 is YFSETQ in the germline V gene. The CDR3 runs 14 residues. V was clipped by 4 bases and J by 0 bases, with 10 bases between them. The CDR3 DNA is TGCGCCAGCAGCCTCGGCAGCAACCAAGAGACCCAGTACTTC. It specifies CASSLGSNQETQYF.

The chain combines TRBV4-3 with TRBJ2-7; TRBD2 matches at 8 bases. The V segment lost 0 bases and the J segment 7 bases; nucleotides outside the gene matches: 5. The CDR3 runs to 14 residues. The germline V gene has CDR1 LGHNA and CDR2 YSLEER. CDR3 coding DNA: TGCGCCAGCAGCCAAGACACGGGACTAGGAGAGCAGTACTTC. This codes for CASSQDTGLGEQYF.

The chain recombines TRBV5-4 with TRBJ2-3; D unclear. The germline V and J ends were trimmed by 0 bases and 2 bases, with 13 bases remaining between them. CDR1 and CDR2 (germline): SGHNT, YYREEE (reference sequence). This CDR3 has 16 residues. The CDR3 sequence: CASSLGAERYTDTQYF. DNA of the CDR3: TGTGCCAGCAGCTTGGGTGCGGAACGATACACAGATACGCAGTATTTT.

The chain has TRBV5-1 and TRBJ2-2; D unclear. The CDR3 runs to 14 residues. Looked up from germline, CDR1 is SGHRS and CDR2 is YFSETQ. Trimming removed 0 bases from V and 3 bases from J, with 6 bases in between. The CDR3 bases are TGCGCCAGCAGCTTGGACCCGTACACCGGGGAGCTGTTTTTT. This gives the protein CASSLDPYTGELFF.

The rearrangement uses TRBV6-5 and TRBJ2-2; D is perhaps TRBD1 (7 bases). Germline-derived CDR1 and CDR2 are MNHEY and SVGAGI. The V and J ends lost 6 bases and 6 bases respectively, with 11 bases between them. The CDR3 is 13 amino acids. CDR3 nucleotide sequence: TGTGCCAGCAGGCCCAGGGGGGCCGGGGAGCTGTTTTTT. It translates to CASRPRGAGELFF.

This chain connects TRBV10-3 to TRBJ1-3; possible D gene TRBD1, 6 bases. The CDR3 extends over 14 amino acids. Germline V gives CDR1 ENHRY, CDR2 SYGVKD. Trimming left V 5 bases short and J 2 bases short, with 10 bases between. The CDR3 nucleotides are TGTGCCATCAGTAAACAGGGACCTGGAAACACCATATATTTT. Its protein is CAISKQGPGNTIYF.

V gene TRBV2 combines with J gene TRBJ1-5; 8 nucleotides align to TRBD1. The germline V gene encodes CDR1 SNHLY and CDR2 FYNNEI. CDR3 length equals 14 residues. V shed 6 bases, J shed 5 bases, and the junction held 6 bases outside the gene matches. CDR3 coding DNA: TGTGCCAGCAGGGACAGGGCCAGCCATCAGCCCCAGCATTTT. This translates into CASRDRASHQPQHF.

V and J are TRBV5-1 and TRBJ2-5; 9 bases are a match to TRBD2. The CDR3 extends over 16 amino acids. Germline V CDR1 and CDR2: SGHRS, YFSETQ. V gave up 0 bases and J gave up 3 bases; unmatched junction bases: 6. The CDR3 region has the DNA TGCGCCAGCAGCTTGGGGGCTAGCGGGACAAAAGAGACCCAGTACTTC. Translated, it gives CASSLGASGTKETQYF.

The chain has TRBV6-6 and TRBJ2-5; D could derive from TRBD1 or TRBD2 (6 bases each). Germline CDR1 reads MNHNY; CDR2 reads SVGAGI (reference sequence). Trimming pared 6 bases from V and 4 bases from J, leaving 15 bases between. This CDR3 contains 14 residues. The CDR3 reads CASSRGRILETQYF. CDR3 in DNA: TGTGCCAGCAGCCGGGGGCGAATTTTAGAGACCCAGTACTTC.

The V call is TRBV7-6, the J call TRBJ2-2; TRBD1 might be the D (7 bases). The CDR3 is 22 residues long. The V gene's germline CDR1 is SGHVS and CDR2 FNYEAQ. The V end lost 3 bases, the J end lost 4 bases, and 33 bases lay between the germline ends. The CDR3 is CASSFRRPGWSAGRQGTGELFF. CDR3 DNA sequence: TGTGCCAGCAGCTTCCGAAGGCCGGGGTGGAGCGCGGGAAGACAGGGCACCGGGGAGCTGTTTTTT.

The chain uses TRBV29-1 and TRBJ2-2, with D tentatively TRBD2 (6 bases). V lost 4 bases and J 1 base, leaving 16 bases between the germline ends. The germline gives CDR1 SQVTM, CDR2 ANQGSEA. The CDR3 consists of 16 residues. The CDR3 DNA follows: TGCAGCGTTGGAAATTCGGGGGTTGGGAACACCGGGGAGCTGTTTTTT. Its translation: CSVGNSGVGNTGELFF.

This chain connects TRBV30 to TRBJ1-6; TRBD1 matches at 7 bases. The CDR3 extends over 14 amino acids. Germline trimming cut 4 bases from V and 6 bases from J; bases unmatched to any gene: 6. Germline values: CDR1 GTSNPN, CDR2 SVGIG (reference sequence). CDR3 amino acids: CAWIWGQSNSPLHF. Written as DNA, the CDR3 is TGTGCCTGGATTTGGGGACAGAGTAATTCACCCCTCCACTTT.